The 22 T cell receptor beta chains below were found in one sample sequenced in a study of T cell responses to AZD1222 COVID-19 vaccine. Method: immunoSEQ multiplex PCR; TCRdb's copy keeps in-frame clones and lacks some. The top ten hold approximately 5.1% of the sample, which has approximately 150,000 clones, approximately 88% seen once. Sequencing used peripheral blood, obtained 28 days after the second dose of the MenACWY control vaccine. The receptors derive from an adult who received the MenACWY meningococcal vaccine as a control.

This clone was observed once. The V and J genes are TRBV11-3 and TRBJ1-1; D possibly corresponds to TRBD1 (6 bases). Trimming shortened V by 3 bases and J by 5 bases, and 10 bases separated the two germline ends. CDR1 is SGHNT and CDR2 is YENEEA in the germline V gene. The CDR3 contains 13 residues. The CDR3 here is CASSFTGWTEAFF. CDR3 nucleotides: TGTGCCAGCAGCTTCACAGGGTGGACTGAAGCTTTCTTT. Full variable domain (outside the CDR3, taken from reference TRBV11-3 and TRBJ1-1): EAGVVQSPRYKIIEKKQPVAFWCNPISGHNTLYWYLQNLGQGPELLIRYENEEAVDDSQLPKDRFSAERLKGVDSTLKIQPAELGDSAVYLCASSFTGWTEAFFGQGTRLTVV.

V is TRBV5-4 and J is TRBJ2-1; D is perhaps TRBD1 (6 bases). V shed 0 bases and J shed 7 bases, with 8 bases lying between them. CDR1 and CDR2 (germline): SGHNT, YYREEE (reference sequence). The CDR3 covers 13 residues. CDR3 nucleotides: TGTGCCAGCAGCTTGGGGGGGCTGAATGAGCAGTTCTTC. Its protein is CASSLGGLNEQFF. Full variable domain (rest looked up from reference TRBV5-4 and TRBJ2-1): ETGVTQSPTHLIKTRGQQVTLRCSSQSGHNTVSWYQQALGQGPQFIFQYYREEENGRGNFPPRFSGLQFPNYSSELNVNALELDDSALYLCASSLGGLNEQFFGPGTRLTVL.

The J gene is TRBJ2-5, the V gene TRBV11-2, with D tentatively TRBD1 (5 bases). Germline V lookup: CDR1 SGHAT, CDR2 FQNNGV. V was trimmed by 1 base and J by 2 bases, leaving 8 bases between them. The CDR3 covers 14 residues. The CDR3 loop is CASSLVTGQETQYF. The CDR3 DNA is TGTGCCAGCAGCTTAGTAACAGGTCAAGAGACCCAGTACTTC.

The V call is TRBV7-8, the J call TRBJ2-1, with 10 bases fitting TRBD2. The CDR3 extends over 20 amino acids. CDR1 and CDR2 from the germline V gene are SGHVS and FQNEAQ. V trimming: 5 bases; J trimming: 0 bases; junction bases outside the gene matches: 16. The CDR3 protein is CASSRMRVSGGRSSYNEQFF. The CDR3 coding sequence is TGTGCCAGCAGCCGTATGCGTGTTAGCGGGGGGCGATCCTCCTACAATGAGCAGTTCTTC.

V and J are TRBV3-1 (or the pseudogene TRBV3-2) and TRBJ1-4; no reliable D call. Germline CDR1 reads LGHDT; CDR2 reads YNNKEL (reference sequence). Trimming stripped 0 bases from V and 7 bases from J, with 9 bases between. CDR3 size: 14 residues. CDR3 coding DNA: TGTGCCAGCAGCCAAGACAGCCGCCCTGAAAAACTGTTTTTT. Its protein product is CASSQDSRPEKLFF.

V gene TRBV12-3 or TRBV12-4 combines with J gene TRBJ2-7; 8 bases match TRBD1. This CDR3 comprises 13 residues. With 7 bases clipped from V and 0 bases from J, the junction kept 2 bases outside the gene matches. DNA for the CDR3: TGTGCCAGCACCCAGGGGGCCTCCTACGAGCAGTACTTC. Protein sequence: CASTQGASYEQYF.

The chain joins TRBV11-3 to TRBJ1-4, with TRBD1 matching 7 bases. From germline, CDR1 is SGHNT and CDR2 YENEEA. The V segment lost 6 bases and the J segment 7 bases; nucleotides outside the gene matches: 8. The CDR3 spans 14 residues. The CDR3 spells CASRSTGFSEKLFF. The CDR3 nucleotides are TGTGCCAGCAGATCGACAGGGTTCAGTGAAAAACTGTTTTTT.

Remarks on this clone: The junction and the germline gene differ at one end; a read error may be behind it. V gene TRBV14 combines with J gene TRBJ2-5; tentatively, D is TRBD2 (5 bases). CDR1 is SGHDN, CDR2 FVKESK, per germline. CDR3 length equals 12 residues. DNA of the CDR3: TGTGCCAGCAGCCAGGTCGGGGTCTCCAAAAACTTC. Encoded protein: CASSQVGVSKNF.

The rearrangement uses TRBV10-2 and TRBJ2-2; 8 nucleotides agree with TRBD2. With 7 bases clipped from V and 3 bases from J, the junction kept 13 bases outside the gene matches. This CDR3 region has 17 residues. Germline assignment: CDR1 WSHSY and CDR2 SAAADI. The CDR3 DNA is TGCGCCAGCAATCGGGGGGGAGCGGGAGATTACACCGGGGAGCTGTTTTTT. The encoded protein is CASNRGGAGDYTGELFF.

The V call is TRBV28, the J call TRBJ1-2; TRBD1 is a possible D gene (6 bases). The CDR3 totals 16 residues. Germline values: CDR1 MDHEN, CDR2 SYDVKM. Trimming cost V 3 bases and J 3 bases, with 17 bases left between them. The CDR3 spells CASSLTPRGEDYGYTF. Here the CDR3 DNA reads TGTGCCAGCAGTTTGACTCCCAGGGGCGAGGACTATGGCTACACCTTC.

J is TRBJ2-3 and V is TRBV28; D is possibly TRBD1 (5 bases). Between the trimmed V and J ends, which lost 5 bases and 4 bases, there was a span of 13 bases. The germline V gene encodes CDR1 MDHEN and CDR2 SYDVKM. The CDR3 length is 14 residues. The CDR3 DNA is TGTGCCAGCAGTCCCCCTTGGGGCGCAGATACGCAGTATTTT. This gives the protein CASSPPWGADTQYF. Full variable domain (missing parts from reference TRBV28 and TRBJ2-3): DVKVTQSSRYLVKRTGEKVFLECVQDMDHENMFWYRQDPGLGLRLIYFSYDVKMKEKGDIPEGYSVSREKKERFSLILESASTNQTSMYLCASSPPWGADTQYFGPGTRLTVL.

The chain combines TRBV18 with TRBJ1-1; D is unclear. The V end lost 3 bases, the J end lost 3 bases, and 11 bases lay between the germline ends. The CDR3 has 14 amino acids. Germline CDR1 reads KGHSH; CDR2 reads LQKENI. The CDR3 protein is CASSPRQLYTEAFF. CDR3 DNA: TGTGCCAGCTCACCCCGGCAGCTTTACACTGAAGCTTTCTTT.

This chain uses TRBV6-2 or TRBV6-3 with TRBJ1-5, with D uncertain. V lost 5 bases and J 1 base, leaving 9 bases between the germline ends. This CDR3 is built from 14 residues. The germline V gene encodes CDR1 MNHEY and CDR2 SVGEGT. CDR3 in amino acids: CASSTDKSNQPQHF. CDR3 sequence (DNA): TGTGCCAGCAGTACCGACAAGAGCAATCAGCCCCAGCATTTT.

The rearrangement links TRBV27 to TRBJ2-2; possible D gene TRBD2, 5 bases. The CDR3 is 15 residues long. The germline gives CDR1 MNHEY, CDR2 SMNVEV (reference sequence). Trimming cost V 5 bases and J 2 bases, with 12 bases left between them. CDR3 sequence (DNA): TGTGCCAGCAGTGCAGACCGGGGTAACACCGGGGAGCTGTTTTTT. Its protein is CASSADRGNTGELFF.

The gene calls are TRBV24-1 and TRBJ1-2; D not resolved. From germline, CDR1 is KGHDR and CDR2 SFDVKD. The CDR3 consists of 13 residues. V lost 5 bases and J 4 bases, leaving 10 bases between the germline ends. Here the CDR3 reads CATSARAFYGYTF. CDR3 nucleotides: TGTGCCACCAGTGCACGGGCTTTCTATGGCTACACCTTC.

The chain carries TRBV3-1 (or the pseudogene TRBV3-2) and TRBJ2-3; the match to TRBD1 covers 7 bases. Germline CDR1 and CDR2: LGHDT and YNNKEL (reference sequence). The length of the CDR3 is 17 residues. V shed 0 bases and J 2 bases; nucleotides not matched to a gene: 8. CDR3 amino acids: CASSQDPTGSLTDTQYF. CDR3 coding DNA: TGTGCCAGCAGCCAAGACCCGACAGGGTCCCTCACAGATACGCAGTATTTT.

The genes are TRBV7-2 and TRBJ2-7; TRBD1 or TRBD2 may be the D gene (5 bases each). This CDR3 spans 13 amino acids. Per germline, CDR1 SGHTA and CDR2 FQGNSA. V shed 2 bases and J shed 3 bases, with 8 bases lying between them. This CDR3 reads CASSLSGGYEQYF. The CDR3 DNA reads as TGTGCCAGCAGCTTATCTGGGGGCTACGAGCAGTACTTC.

The chain recombines TRBV18 with TRBJ1-6, with a possible D match to TRBD1 (5 bases). Per the germline V gene, CDR1 is KGHSH and CDR2 is LQKENI. With 3 bases removed from V and 4 bases from J, the gap between germline ends came to 10 bases. This CDR3 has 15 amino acids. In DNA, the CDR3 is TGTGCCAGCTCACCTCAGGGAGAATATAATTCACCCCTCCACTTT. It is translated as CASSPQGEYNSPLHF. The whole variable domain, remainder taken from reference TRBV18 and TRBJ1-6, is NAGVMQNPRHLVRRRGQEARLRCSPMKGHSHVYWYRQLPEEGLKFMVYLQKENIIDESGMPKERFSAEFPKEGPSILRIQQVVRGDSAAYFCASSPQGEYNSPLHFGNGTRLTVT.

This clone was counted once. The rearrangement uses TRBV9 and TRBJ1-2, with D unresolved. Trimming removed 4 bases from V and 6 bases from J, with 13 bases in between. The CDR3 runs to 13 residues. Germline-derived CDR1 and CDR2 are SGDLS and YYNGEE. In DNA, the CDR3 is TGTGCCAGCAGCCGCGGACTTTTAGATGGCTACACCTTC. Translated: CASSRGLLDGYTF.

CDR3 coding DNA: TGTGCCAGCAGCCCCACCGGCAATCAGCCCCAGCATTTT. This translates into CASSPTGNQPQHF. The chain joins TRBV7-2 to TRBJ1-5; the D is unclear. There are 13 residues in the CDR3. Germline assignment: CDR1 SGHTA and CDR2 FQGNSA. Between the trimmed V and J ends, which lost 5 bases and 2 bases, there was a span of 7 bases.

The chain recombines TRBV5-6 with TRBJ1-5, with D unresolved. Germline V gives CDR1 SGHDT, CDR2 YYEEEE. With 5 bases removed from V and 6 bases from J, the gap between germline ends came to 12 bases. The CDR3 totals 13 residues. The CDR3 bases are TGTGCCAGCAGTTCAACTCCAGGTCAGCCCCAGCATTTT. Translation: CASSSTPGQPQHF. The variable domain in full, with the rest retrieved from reference TRBV5-6 and TRBJ1-5, is DAGVTQSPTHLIKTRGQQVTLRCSPKSGHDTVSWYQQALGQGPQFIFQYYEEEERQRGNFPDRFSGHQFPNYSSELNVNALLLGDSALYLCASSSTPGQPQHFGDGTRLSIL.

CDR3 nucleotides: TGTGCCAGCAGCCAAGTCTACGGGGCGGGTGAGCAGTTCTTC. Its protein is CASSQVYGAGEQFF. V gene TRBV3-1 (or the pseudogene TRBV3-2) combines with J gene TRBJ2-1, with D possibly called TRBD1 or TRBD2 (5 bases each). Germline CDR1 LGHDT, CDR2 YNNKEL (reference sequence). This CDR3 has 14 residues. V lost 1 base to trimming and J lost 9 bases, with 13 bases between them.